The clone carrying this T cell receptor (beta chain) was seen repeatedly, ten times or more. Its antigen is not known. The study's library attached unique molecular identifiers to single cDNA molecules. Original processing notes: Counts of TCRs in each sample centred on a median of 95,638 and extended from around 24,000 to 710,000. TCRdb recomputed calls from the RACE reads with MiXCR, one row per CDR3 protein. TCRdb, not the authors, supplied the V and J calls. The data hold around 350,000 distinct CDR3 sequences, with around 5.5% observed a single time. This specimen comes from a study of human T cells and chemical hapten exposure. The study's findings and limits: Significantly more large CDR3 similarity clusters were formed by expanded TCRs than by controls. With DPC sensitization, TCRs exceeding 1 in 1000 frequency showed no change.

Time point noted: pre-sensitization, week 0. Treatment in this sample: therapeutic diphenylcyclopropenone sensitization with weekly scalp DPC. Between the trimmed V and J ends, which lost 7 bases and 5 bases, there was a span of 17 bases. From germline, CDR1 is MNHEY and CDR2 SVGEGT. The CDR3 contains 15 residues. This material consisted of whole blood, taken in connection with sensitization to the hapten diphenylcyclopropenone (DPC). The chain uses TRBV6-2 or TRBV6-3 and TRBJ2-2; the D gene is possibly TRBD2 (5 bases). This receptor was obtained from a woman between 18 and 29 years old with alopecia areata. Some clones in this sample may be carry-over from other donors' samples. CDR3 in amino acids: CASTTTGSITGELFF. The DNA for the CDR3 is TGTGCCAGCACCACCACGGGGTCGATAACCGGGGAGCTGTTTTTT.